Listed here are 19 T cell receptor beta chains from one sample, sequenced in a study of blood T cells in healthy people across ages. Using a J-beta primer mix together with a sample-barcoded 5' primer, a second PCR was run for 7 to 11 cycles. Each CDR3 protein gets one entry after TCRdb re-called the 5' RACE reads with MiXCR. The table includes approximately 2,000,000 distinct CDR3 sequences, about two fifths detected once. Sequenced: blood. These receptors were taken from a human donor in good health.

The CDR3 DNA reads TGTGCCAGCAGTTTAAGTTTGGGCTGGGCGGCCGCCTACGAGCAGTACTTC. It yields the protein CASSLSLGWAAAYEQYF. The V call is TRBV12-3 or TRBV12-4, the J call TRBJ2-7; D not resolved. V gave up 2 bases and J gave up 2 bases, with 19 bases separating them. This CDR3 spans 17 amino acids.

The chain is built from TRBV2 and TRBJ2-1, with D perhaps matching TRBD2 (5 bases). V lost 5 bases and J lost 2, with 16 bases in between. This CDR3 has 16 residues. Germline V CDR1 and CDR2: SNHLY, FYNNEI. CDR3 loop: CASSSEGLNTYNEQFF. The CDR3 DNA reads TGTGCCAGCAGTTCGGAAGGACTTAATACCTACAATGAGCAGTTCTTC.

This clonotype has more than one count but fewer than ten. V usage is TRBV5-1 and J usage is TRBJ2-6; D is uncertain. V shed 4 bases and J shed 2 bases, with 10 bases lying between them. Germline CDR1 and CDR2: SGHRS and YFSETQ. The CDR3 contains 15 residues. The CDR3 region has the DNA TGCGCCAGCAGCCCTCTCTTAACTGGGGCCAACGTCCTGACTTTC. Protein product: CASSPLLTGANVLTF.

This clonotype was picked up a small number of times. This CDR3 reads CASSQGGGQQETQYF. DNA for the CDR3: TGCGCCAGCAGCCAAGGGGGGGGACAGCAAGAGACCCAGTACTTC. The V call is TRBV4-3, the J call TRBJ2-5; D assignment may be TRBD1 or TRBD2 (7 bases each). CDR3 length: 15 residues. Germline lookup yields CDR1 LGHNA and CDR2 YSLEER. V was shortened by 1 base and J by 2 bases, with 11 bases between the two germline ends.

In DNA form, the CDR3 reads TGTGCCAGCAGTTTAAGGGGCCCGGGCTACGAGCAGTACTTC. It codes for CASSLRGPGYEQYF. This chain connects TRBV28 to TRBJ2-4, with D tentatively TRBD1 (5 bases). Gene TRBJ2-7 matches the end of the DNA better, so the J call may be wrong. CDR1 and CDR2 from the germline V gene are MDHEN and SYDVKM. This CDR3 is 14 amino acids long.

This clonotype came up a few times. This sequence joins TRBV7-2 and TRBJ2-5; a possible D gene is TRBD2 (6 bases). The CDR3 extends over 14 amino acids. Germline lookup yields CDR1 SGHTA and CDR2 FQGNSA. The ends were cut back, 4 bases at V and 5 bases at J, with 14 bases in the middle. The CDR3 region has the DNA TGTGCCAGCAGCTCGGGACTGGCGTGGGAGACCCAGTACTTC. Residues: CASSSGLAWETQYF. The variable domain in full, completed from reference TRBV7-2 and TRBJ2-5, reads GAGVSQSPSNKVTEKGKDVELRCDPISGHTALYWYRQSLGQGLEFLIYFQGNSAPDKSGLPSDRFSAERTGGSVSTLTIQRTQQEDSAVYLCASSSGLAWETQYFGPGTRLLVL.

The chain couples TRBV7-9 to TRBJ2-5, with D perhaps matching TRBD2 (6 bases). There are 14 residues in the CDR3. Per the germline V gene, CDR1 is SEHNR and CDR2 is FQNEAQ (reference sequence). V was cut by 5 bases and J by 4 bases, with 14 bases left in between. The CDR3 sequence is CASSVGTETETQYF. CDR3 sequence (DNA): TGTGCCAGCAGCGTAGGGACTGAGACAGAGACCCAGTACTTC.

This clonotype was observed a few times. The gene calls are TRBV29-1 and TRBJ1-2; the match to TRBD1 covers 7 bases. The CDR3 totals 13 residues. Germline lookup yields CDR1 SQVTM and CDR2 ANQGSEA. With 2 bases clipped from V and 3 bases from J, the junction kept 3 bases outside the gene matches. The CDR3 DNA follows: TGCAGCGTTGAAAACAGGGGTTACTATGGCTACACCTTC. It specifies CSVENRGYYGYTF.

Regarding this clonotype: This may be a read error, as it is one base from a much larger clone. The rearrangement uses TRBV9 and TRBJ1-1; D is undetermined. Trimming removed 0 bases from V and 0 bases from J, with 3 bases in between. The length of the CDR3 is 13 residues. The germline CDR1 and CDR2 sequences are SGDLS and YYNGEE. CDR3 in DNA: TGTGCCAGCAGCGTAGACATGAACACTGAAGCTTTCTTT. Residues: CASSVDMNTEAFF.

This clonotype was counted a single time. The chain is built from TRBV7-2 and TRBJ1-1; 7 bases are shared with TRBD1. In germline, CDR1 is SGHTA, CDR2 FQGNSA. Unmatched junction bases numbered 8, after V lost 5 bases and J lost 2 bases. The CDR3 is 15 residues long. CDR3 nucleotides: TGTGCCAGCAGCCCACAGGGGCAGGTTAACACTGAAGCTTTCTTT. Protein product: CASSPQGQVNTEAFF.

J is TRBJ2-4 and V is TRBV2; TRBD1 aligns across 7 bases. After removal of 6 bases from V and 13 bases from J, the junction contained 21 bases not matched to a gene. Germline loops: CDR1 SNHLY, CDR2 FYNNEI. The CDR3 has 16 residues. CDR3 sequence: CASRGGRGGSYNEQYF. CDR3 DNA: TGTGCCAGCAGAGGGGGTAGAGGGGGCTCCTACAATGAGCAGTACTTC.

The gene calls are TRBV7-2 and TRBJ1-2; a weak D match, TRBD1 (5 bases). Germline V lookup: CDR1 SGHTA, CDR2 FQGNSA. The CDR3 is made up of 15 amino acids. Trimming removed 3 bases at V and 8 bases at J, with 19 bases between. Here the CDR3 DNA reads TGTGCCAGCAGCTTCCAAGATAGGACACCTGAGGGCTACACCTTC. Amino acids: CASSFQDRTPEGYTF.

This sequence joins TRBV9 and TRBJ1-1, with D unresolved. The CDR3 contains 14 residues. Germline CDR1 SGDLS, CDR2 YYNGEE. The V and J ends lost 0 bases and 0 bases respectively, with 6 bases between them. The CDR3 region is CASSVGPLNTEAFF. Here the CDR3 DNA reads TGTGCCAGCAGCGTAGGGCCGTTGAACACTGAAGCTTTCTTT.

The rearrangement joins TRBV18 to TRBJ2-1; TRBD2 is a possible D gene (6 bases). V shed 3 bases and J shed 5 bases, with 14 bases lying between them. The CDR3 contains 15 residues. Germline-derived CDR1 and CDR2 are KGHSH and LQKENI. CDR3 coding DNA: TGTGCCAGCTCACCCCCGGGACTCCAAAACAATGAGCAGTTCTTC. Its protein is CASSPPGLQNNEQFF.

This clonotype was counted only a few times. The DNA of the CDR3 is TGTGCCAGCAACAGACTAGCGGGGCAGACAGATACGCAGTATTTT. Amino acid sequence: CASNRLAGQTDTQYF. The V gene is TRBV28, the J gene TRBJ2-3; TRBD2 agrees at 11 bases. This CDR3 comprises 15 residues. Per germline, CDR1 MDHEN and CDR2 SYDVKM. With V trimmed by 7 bases and J by 3 bases, 6 bases remained unmatched. The whole variable domain, remainder taken from reference TRBV28 and TRBJ2-3, is DVKVTQSSRYLVKRTGEKVFLECVQDMDHENMFWYRQDPGLGLRLIYFSYDVKMKEKGDIPEGYSVSREKKERFSLILESASTNQTSMYLCASNRLAGQTDTQYFGPGTRLTVL.

The genes are TRBV28 and TRBJ2-7; D tentatively reads TRBD1 or TRBD2 (5 bases each). The germline V and J ends were trimmed by 8 bases and 4 bases, with 15 bases remaining between them. The CDR3 is 13 residues long. CDR1 MDHEN and CDR2 SYDVKM come from the germline V gene. CDR3 amino acids: CASGTGVYYEQYF. The DNA for the CDR3 is TGTGCCAGCGGGACCGGAGTATATTACGAGCAGTACTTC. The full variable domain, with the rest looked up from reference TRBV28 and TRBJ2-7, is DVKVTQSSRYLVKRTGEKVFLECVQDMDHENMFWYRQDPGLGLRLIYFSYDVKMKEKGDIPEGYSVSREKKERFSLILESASTNQTSMYLCASGTGVYYEQYFGPGTRLTVT.

This clonotype was seen more than once but under ten times. The chain carries TRBV7-2 and TRBJ2-4, with D uncertain. The length of the CDR3 is 11 residues. Deletions cut 5 bases from V and 13 bases from J, with 12 bases between. CDR1 and CDR2 from the germline V gene are SGHTA and FQGNSA. As DNA, the CDR3 is TGTGCCAGCAGCACCGCAGTGGAGCAGTACTTC. Translating gives CASSTAVEQYF.

This clonotype showed up just a few times. The chain couples TRBV29-1 to TRBJ2-1; unclear D gene. The CDR3 runs 14 residues. V lost 7 bases and J 11 bases, leaving 24 bases between the germline ends. CDR1 is SQVTM and CDR2 is ANQGSEA in the germline V gene. CDR3 sequence reads: CSALELPTTMKQFF. CDR3 in DNA: TGCAGCGCCTTGGAGTTACCCACTACAATGAAGCAGTTCTTC.

This clonotype was seen many times. This rearrangement joins TRBV6-2 or TRBV6-3 to TRBJ1-5; D possibly corresponds to TRBD1 (5 bases). The V gene lost 4 bases and the J gene lost 5 bases, with 6 bases spanning the gap. CDR1 and CDR2 from the germline V gene are MNHEY and SVGEGT. The CDR3 is 12 residues long. CDR3 DNA sequence: TGTGCCAGCAGTTTCAGGGATCAGCCCCAGCATTTT. Residues: CASSFRDQPQHF.